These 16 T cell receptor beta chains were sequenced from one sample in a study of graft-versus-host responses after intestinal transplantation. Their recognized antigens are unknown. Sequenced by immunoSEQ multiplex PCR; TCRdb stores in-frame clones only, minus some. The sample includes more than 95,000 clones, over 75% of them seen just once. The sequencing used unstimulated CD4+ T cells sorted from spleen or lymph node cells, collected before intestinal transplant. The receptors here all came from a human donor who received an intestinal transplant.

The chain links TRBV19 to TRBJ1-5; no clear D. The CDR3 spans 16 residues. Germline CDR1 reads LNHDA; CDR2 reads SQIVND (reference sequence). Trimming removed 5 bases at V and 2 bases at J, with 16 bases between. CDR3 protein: CASSAAGSPGNQPQHF. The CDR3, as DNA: TGTGCCAGTAGTGCCGCGGGGAGTCCTGGCAATCAGCCCCAGCATTTT.

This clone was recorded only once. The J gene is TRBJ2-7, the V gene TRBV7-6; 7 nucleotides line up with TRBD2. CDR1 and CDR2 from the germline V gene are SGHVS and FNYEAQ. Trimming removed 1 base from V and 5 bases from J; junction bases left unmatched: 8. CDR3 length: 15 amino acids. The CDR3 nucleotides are TGTGCCAGCAGCTTAGGGCCGGGGGGTAAGGACGAGCAGTACTTC. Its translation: CASSLGPGGKDEQYF.

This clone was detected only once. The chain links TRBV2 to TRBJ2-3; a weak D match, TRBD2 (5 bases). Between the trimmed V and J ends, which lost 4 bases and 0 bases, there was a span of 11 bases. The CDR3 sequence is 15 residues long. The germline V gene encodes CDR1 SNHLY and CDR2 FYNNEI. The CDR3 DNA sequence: TGTGCCAGCAGTGGCAAGCGGCCCAGCACAGATACGCAGTATTTT. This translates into CASSGKRPSTDTQYF.

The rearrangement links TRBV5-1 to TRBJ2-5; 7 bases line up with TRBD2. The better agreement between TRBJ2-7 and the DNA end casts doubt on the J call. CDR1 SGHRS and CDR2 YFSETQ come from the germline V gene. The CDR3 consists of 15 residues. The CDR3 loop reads CASSPPKGGPYEQYF. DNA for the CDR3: TGCGCCAGCAGCCCCCCCAAGGGAGGGCCCTACGAGCAGTACTTC.

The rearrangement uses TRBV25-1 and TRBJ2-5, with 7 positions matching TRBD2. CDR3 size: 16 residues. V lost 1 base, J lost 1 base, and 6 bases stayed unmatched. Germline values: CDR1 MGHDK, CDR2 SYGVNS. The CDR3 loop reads CASSEWRSGGQETQYF. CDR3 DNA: TGTGCCAGCAGTGAATGGCGGTCGGGGGGCCAAGAGACCCAGTACTTC.

CDR3 region: CSVEPGAGGTEAFF. The DNA for the CDR3 is TGCAGCGTTGAACCCGGGGCGGGGGGCACTGAAGCTTTCTTT. The chain employs TRBV29-1 and TRBJ1-1, with a possible D match to TRBD1 (5 bases). The CDR3 runs 14 residues. V was cut by 2 bases and J by 4 bases, with 14 bases left in between. Germline assignment: CDR1 SQVTM and CDR2 ANQGSEA.

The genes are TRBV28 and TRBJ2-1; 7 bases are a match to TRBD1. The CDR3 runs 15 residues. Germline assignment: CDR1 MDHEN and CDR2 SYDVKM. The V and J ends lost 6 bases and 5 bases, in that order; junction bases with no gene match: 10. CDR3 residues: CASSQQGTTNNEQFF. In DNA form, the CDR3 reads TGTGCCAGCAGCCAACAGGGGACGACAAACAATGAGCAGTTCTTC.

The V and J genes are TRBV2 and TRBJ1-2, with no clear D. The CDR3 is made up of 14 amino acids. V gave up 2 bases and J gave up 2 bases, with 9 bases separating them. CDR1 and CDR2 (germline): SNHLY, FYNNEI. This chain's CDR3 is CASSENSANYGYTF. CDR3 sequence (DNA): TGTGCCAGCAGTGAAAACAGCGCGAACTATGGCTACACCTTC.

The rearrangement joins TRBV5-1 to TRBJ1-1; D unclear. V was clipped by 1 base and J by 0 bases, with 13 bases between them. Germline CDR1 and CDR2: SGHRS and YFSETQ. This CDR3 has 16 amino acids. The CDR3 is CASSLRSPGLNTEAFF. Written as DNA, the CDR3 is TGCGCCAGCAGCTTGAGATCCCCCGGGTTGAACACTGAAGCTTTCTTT.

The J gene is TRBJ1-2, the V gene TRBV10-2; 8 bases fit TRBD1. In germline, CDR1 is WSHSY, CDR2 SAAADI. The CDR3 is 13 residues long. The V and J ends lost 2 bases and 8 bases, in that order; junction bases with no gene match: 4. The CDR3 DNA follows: TGCGCCAGCAGTGAGGCGGACAGGGACGGCTACACCTTC. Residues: CASSEADRDGYTF.

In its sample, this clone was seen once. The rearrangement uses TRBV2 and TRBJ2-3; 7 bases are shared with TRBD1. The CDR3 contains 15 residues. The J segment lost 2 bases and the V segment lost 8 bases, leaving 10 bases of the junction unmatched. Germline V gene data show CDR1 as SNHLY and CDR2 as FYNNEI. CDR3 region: CASDRDRSFTDTQYF. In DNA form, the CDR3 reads TGTGCCAGCGACCGGGACAGATCTTTCACAGATACGCAGTATTTT.

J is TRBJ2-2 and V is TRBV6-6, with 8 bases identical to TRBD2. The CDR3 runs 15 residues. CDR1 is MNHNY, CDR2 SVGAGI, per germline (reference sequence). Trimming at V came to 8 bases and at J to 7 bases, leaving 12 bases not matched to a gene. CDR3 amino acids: CASHKRAAGGGELFF. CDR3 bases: TGTGCCAGCCATAAGCGGGCGGCGGGGGGCGGGGAGCTGTTTTTT.

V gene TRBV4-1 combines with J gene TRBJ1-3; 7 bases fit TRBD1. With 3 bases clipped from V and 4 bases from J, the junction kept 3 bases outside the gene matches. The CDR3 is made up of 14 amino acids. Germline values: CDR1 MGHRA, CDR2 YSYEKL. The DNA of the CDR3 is TGCGCCAGCAGCCAGACAGGGACGGGAAACACCATATATTTT. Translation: CASSQTGTGNTIYF.

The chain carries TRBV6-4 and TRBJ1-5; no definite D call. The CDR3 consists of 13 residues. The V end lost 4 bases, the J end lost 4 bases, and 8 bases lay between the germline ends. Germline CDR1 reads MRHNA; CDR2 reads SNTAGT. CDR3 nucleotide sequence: TGTGCCAGCAGTGCAGGAGAAAATCAGCCCCAGCATTTT. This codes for CASSAGENQPQHF.

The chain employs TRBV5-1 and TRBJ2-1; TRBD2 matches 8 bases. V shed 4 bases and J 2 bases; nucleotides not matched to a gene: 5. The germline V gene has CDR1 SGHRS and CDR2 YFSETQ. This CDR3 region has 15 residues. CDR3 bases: TGCGCCAGCAGCCCCGGGACTAGTCCCTACAATGAGCAGTTCTTC. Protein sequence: CASSPGTSPYNEQFF.

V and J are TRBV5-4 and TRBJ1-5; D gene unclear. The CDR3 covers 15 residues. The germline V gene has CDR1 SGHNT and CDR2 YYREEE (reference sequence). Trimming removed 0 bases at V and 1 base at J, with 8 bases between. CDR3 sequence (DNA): TGTGCCAGCAGCTTGGCTTCGGCCAGCAATCAGCCCCAGCATTTT. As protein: CASSLASASNQPQHF.